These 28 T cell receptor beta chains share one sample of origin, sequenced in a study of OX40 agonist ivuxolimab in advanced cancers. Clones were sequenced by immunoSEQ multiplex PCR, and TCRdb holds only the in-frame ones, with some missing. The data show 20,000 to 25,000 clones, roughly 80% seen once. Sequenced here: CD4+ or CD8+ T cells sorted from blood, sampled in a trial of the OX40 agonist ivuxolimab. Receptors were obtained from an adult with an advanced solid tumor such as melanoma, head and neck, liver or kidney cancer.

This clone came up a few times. CDR3 amino acids: CASSPQGQPQHF. The CDR3 DNA follows: TGTGCCAGCAGCCCGCAGGGACAGCCCCAGCATTTT. The chain uses TRBV7-6 and TRBJ1-5, with D possibly being TRBD1 (5 bases). V lost 5 bases and J 7 bases, leaving 9 bases between the germline ends. CDR3 length: 12 residues. From germline, CDR1 is SGHVS and CDR2 FNYEAQ.

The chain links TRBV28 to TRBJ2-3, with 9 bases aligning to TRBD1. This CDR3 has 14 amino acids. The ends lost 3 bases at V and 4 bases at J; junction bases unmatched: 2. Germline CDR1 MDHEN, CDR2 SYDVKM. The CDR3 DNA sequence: TGTGCCAGCAGTTTTCGACAGGGGGCAGATACGCAGTATTTT. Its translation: CASSFRQGADTQYF.

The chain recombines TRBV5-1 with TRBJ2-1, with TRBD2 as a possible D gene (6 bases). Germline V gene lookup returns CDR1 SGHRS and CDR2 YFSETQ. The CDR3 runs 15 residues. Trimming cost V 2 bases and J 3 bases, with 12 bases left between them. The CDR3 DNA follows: TGCGCCAGCAGCTTTGACCTAGCGCTCTACAATGAGCAGTTCTTC. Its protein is CASSFDLALYNEQFF.

The CDR3 sequence: CASSFLGTEAFF. The CDR3 nucleotides are TGTGCCAGCAGCTTCCTGGGGACTGAAGCTTTCTTT. V and J are TRBV7-9 and TRBJ1-1; no definite D call. The germline gives CDR1 SEHNR, CDR2 FQNEAQ (reference sequence). V was trimmed by 3 bases and J by 5 bases, leaving 7 bases between them. CDR3 length equals 12 residues.

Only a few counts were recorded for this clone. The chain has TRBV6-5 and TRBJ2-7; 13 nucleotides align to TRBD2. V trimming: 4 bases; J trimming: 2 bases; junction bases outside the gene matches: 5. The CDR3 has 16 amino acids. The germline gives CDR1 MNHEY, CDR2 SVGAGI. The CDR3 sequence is CASSWTSGGYTYEQYF. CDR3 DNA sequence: TGTGCCAGCAGTTGGACTAGCGGGGGCTATACCTACGAGCAGTACTTC.

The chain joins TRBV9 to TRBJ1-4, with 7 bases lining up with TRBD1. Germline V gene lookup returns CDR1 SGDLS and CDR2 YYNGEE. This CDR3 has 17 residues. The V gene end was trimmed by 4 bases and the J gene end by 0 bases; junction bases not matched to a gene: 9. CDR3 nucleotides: TGTGCCAGCAGCCCCGAGGGACAGACCTCAACTAATGAAAAACTGTTTTTT. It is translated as CASSPEGQTSTNEKLFF.

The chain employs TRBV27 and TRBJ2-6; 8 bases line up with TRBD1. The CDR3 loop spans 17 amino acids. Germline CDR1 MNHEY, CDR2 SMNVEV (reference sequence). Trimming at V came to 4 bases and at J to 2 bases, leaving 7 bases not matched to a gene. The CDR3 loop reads CASSSDRGVAGANVLTF. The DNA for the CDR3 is TGTGCCAGCAGTTCCGACAGGGGAGTCGCTGGGGCCAACGTCCTGACTTTC. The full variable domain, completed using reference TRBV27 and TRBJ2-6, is EAQVTQNPRYLITVTGKKLTVTCSQNMNHEYMSWYRQDPGLGLRQIYYSMNVEVTDKGDVPEGYKVSRKEKRNFPLILESPSPNQTSLYFCASSSDRGVAGANVLTFGAGSRLTVL.

The CDR3 bases are TGCGCCAGCAGCCAAGAAGGAGGATTCAATCAGCCCCAGCATTTT. Translation: CASSQEGGFNQPQHF. The chain has TRBV4-1 and TRBJ1-5, with unresolved D. V was pared by 0 bases and J by 3 bases, with 9 bases between. Germline loops: CDR1 MGHRA, CDR2 YSYEKL. This CDR3 has 15 residues.

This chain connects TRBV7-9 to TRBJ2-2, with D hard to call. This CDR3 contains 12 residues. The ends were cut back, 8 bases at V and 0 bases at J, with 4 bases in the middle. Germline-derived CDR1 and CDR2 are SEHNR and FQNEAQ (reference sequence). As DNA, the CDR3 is TGTGCCAGCGAGGCGAACACCGGGGAGCTGTTTTTT. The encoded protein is CASEANTGELFF.

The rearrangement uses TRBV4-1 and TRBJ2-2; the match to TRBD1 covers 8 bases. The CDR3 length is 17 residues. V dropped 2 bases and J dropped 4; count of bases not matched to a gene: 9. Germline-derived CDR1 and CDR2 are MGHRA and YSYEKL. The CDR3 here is CASSQFEDRAITGELFF. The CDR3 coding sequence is TGCGCCAGCAGCCAATTCGAGGACAGGGCCATCACCGGGGAGCTGTTTTTT.

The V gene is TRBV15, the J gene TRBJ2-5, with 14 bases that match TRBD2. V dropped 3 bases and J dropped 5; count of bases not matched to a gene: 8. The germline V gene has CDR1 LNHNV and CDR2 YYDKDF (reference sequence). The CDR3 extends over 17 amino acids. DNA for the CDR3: TGTGCCACCAGCAGGGAGGGACTAGCGGGAGTCGAGGAGACCCAGTACTTC. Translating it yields CATSREGLAGVEETQYF. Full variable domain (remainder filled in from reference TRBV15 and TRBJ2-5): DAMVIQNPRYQVTQFGKPVTLSCSQTLNHNVMYWYQQKSSQAPKLLFHYYDKDFNNEADTPDNFQSRRPNTSFCFLDIRSPGLGDTAMYLCATSREGLAGVEETQYFGPGTRLLVL.

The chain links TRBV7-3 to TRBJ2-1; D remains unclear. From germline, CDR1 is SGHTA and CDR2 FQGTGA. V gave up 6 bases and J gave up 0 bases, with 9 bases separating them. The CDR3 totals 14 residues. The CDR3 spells CASRGPGSYNEQFF. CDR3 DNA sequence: TGTGCCAGCAGGGGTCCGGGCTCCTACAATGAGCAGTTCTTC.

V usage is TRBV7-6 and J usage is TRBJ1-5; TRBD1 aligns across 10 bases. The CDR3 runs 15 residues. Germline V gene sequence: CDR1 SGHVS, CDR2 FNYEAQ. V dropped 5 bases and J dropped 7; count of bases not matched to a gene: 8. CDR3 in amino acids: CASSLGTGEGQPQHF. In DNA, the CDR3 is TGTGCCAGCAGCCTCGGGACAGGGGAGGGACAGCCCCAGCATTTT. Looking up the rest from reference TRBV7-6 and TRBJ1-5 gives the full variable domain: GAGVSQSPRYKVTKRGQDVALRCDPISGHVSLYWYRQALGQGPEFLTYFNYEAQQDKSGLPNDRFSAERPEGSISTLTIQRTEQRDSAMYRCASSLGTGEGQPQHFGDGTRLSIL.

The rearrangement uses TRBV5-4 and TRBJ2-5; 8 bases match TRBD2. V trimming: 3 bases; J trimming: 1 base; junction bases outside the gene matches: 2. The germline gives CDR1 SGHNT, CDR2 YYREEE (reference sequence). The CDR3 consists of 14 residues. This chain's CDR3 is CASSSGGVQETQYF. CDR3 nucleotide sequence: TGTGCCAGCAGCTCGGGGGGGGTCCAAGAGACCCAGTACTTC.

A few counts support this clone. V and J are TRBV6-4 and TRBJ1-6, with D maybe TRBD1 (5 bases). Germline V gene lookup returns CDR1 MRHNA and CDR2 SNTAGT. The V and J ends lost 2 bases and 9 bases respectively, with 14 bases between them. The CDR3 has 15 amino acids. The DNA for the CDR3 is TGTGCCAGCAGTGACGGTAAAGGGGTGAGTTCACCCCTCCACTTT. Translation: CASSDGKGVSSPLHF.

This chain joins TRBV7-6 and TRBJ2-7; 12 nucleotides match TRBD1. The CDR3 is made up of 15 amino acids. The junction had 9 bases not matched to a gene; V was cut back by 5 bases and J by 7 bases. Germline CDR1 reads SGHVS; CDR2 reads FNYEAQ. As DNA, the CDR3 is TGTGCCAGCAGCCCCCCGGGACAGGGGGCGCGAGAGCAGTACTTC. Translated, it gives CASSPPGQGAREQYF.

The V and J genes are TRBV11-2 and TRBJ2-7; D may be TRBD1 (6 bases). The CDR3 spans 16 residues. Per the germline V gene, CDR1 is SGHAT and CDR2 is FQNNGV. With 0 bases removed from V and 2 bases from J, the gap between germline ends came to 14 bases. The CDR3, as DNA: TGTGCCAGCAGCTTAGATTTTTTGGACAGAACCTACGAGCAGTACTTC. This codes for CASSLDFLDRTYEQYF.

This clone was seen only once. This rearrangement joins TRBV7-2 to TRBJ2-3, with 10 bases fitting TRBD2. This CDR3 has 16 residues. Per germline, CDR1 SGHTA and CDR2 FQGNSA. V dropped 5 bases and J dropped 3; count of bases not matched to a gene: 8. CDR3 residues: CASSPSAGGLTDTQYF. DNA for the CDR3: TGTGCCAGCAGCCCTTCAGCGGGGGGGCTAACAGATACGCAGTATTTT.

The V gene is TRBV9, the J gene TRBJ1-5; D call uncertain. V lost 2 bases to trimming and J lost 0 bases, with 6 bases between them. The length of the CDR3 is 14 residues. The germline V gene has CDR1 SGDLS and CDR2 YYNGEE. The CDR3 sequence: CASSVGVSNQPQHF. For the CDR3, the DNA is TGTGCCAGCAGCGTCGGGGTTAGCAATCAGCCCCAGCATTTT.

CDR3 nucleotide sequence: TGTGCCAGCAGCTTGGGGATGGGCGATGAAAAACTGTTTTTT. Its protein product is CASSLGMGDEKLFF. J is TRBJ1-4 and V is TRBV5-6; D call uncertain. The V gene's germline CDR1 is SGHDT and CDR2 YYEEEE. The V end was cut by 0 bases, the J end by 6 bases, with 9 bases between. The CDR3 is 14 residues long. The full variable domain, in which reference TRBV5-6 and TRBJ1-4 provide the parts outside the CDR3, is DAGVTQSPTHLIKTRGQQVTLRCSPKSGHDTVSWYQQALGQGPQFIFQYYEEEERQRGNFPDRFSGHQFPNYSSELNVNALLLGDSALYLCASSLGMGDEKLFFGSGTQLSVL.

DNA of the CDR3: TGTGCCAGCAGTTTCACAGGGGCGTATGAGCAGTTCTTC. Translation: CASSFTGAYEQFF. The gene calls are TRBV27 and TRBJ2-1, with 7 bases identical to TRBD1. After removal of 3 bases from V and 8 bases from J, the junction contained 4 bases not matched to a gene. CDR1 is MNHEY, CDR2 SMNVEV, per germline (reference sequence). The CDR3 consists of 13 residues.

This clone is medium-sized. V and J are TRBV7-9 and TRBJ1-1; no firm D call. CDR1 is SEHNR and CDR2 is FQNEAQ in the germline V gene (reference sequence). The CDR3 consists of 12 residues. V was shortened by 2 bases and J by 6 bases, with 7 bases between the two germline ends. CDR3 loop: CASSLYGAEAFF. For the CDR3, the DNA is TGTGCCAGCAGCTTATACGGGGCTGAAGCTTTCTTT.

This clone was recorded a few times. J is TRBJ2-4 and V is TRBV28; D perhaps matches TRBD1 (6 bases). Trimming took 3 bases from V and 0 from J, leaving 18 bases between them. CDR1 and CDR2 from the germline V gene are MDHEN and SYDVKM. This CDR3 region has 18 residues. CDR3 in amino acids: CASSFSSGDPTAKNIQYF. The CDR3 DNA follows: TGTGCCAGCAGTTTTTCTTCAGGGGATCCTACAGCCAAAAACATTCAGTACTTC.

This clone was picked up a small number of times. CDR3 sequence reads: CATSTSVTYNEQFF. DNA for the CDR3: TGTGCCACGTCGACTAGCGTGACCTACAATGAGCAGTTCTTC. This chain connects TRBV15 to TRBJ2-1; 8 bases map to TRBD2. The CDR3 totals 14 residues. The V and J ends lost 9 bases and 2 bases, in that order; junction bases with no gene match: 6. CDR1 and CDR2 from the germline V gene are LNHNV and YYDKDF (reference sequence). The full variable domain, rest sourced from reference TRBV15 and TRBJ2-1, is DAMVIQNPRYQVTQFGKPVTLSCSQTLNHNVMYWYQQKSSQAPKLLFHYYDKDFNNEADTPDNFQSRRPNTSFCFLDIRSPGLGDTAMYLCATSTSVTYNEQFFGPGTRLTVL.

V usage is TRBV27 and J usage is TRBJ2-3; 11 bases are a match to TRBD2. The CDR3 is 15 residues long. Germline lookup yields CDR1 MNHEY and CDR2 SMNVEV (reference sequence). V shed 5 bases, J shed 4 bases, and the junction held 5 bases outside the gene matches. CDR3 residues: CASSILAGVSDTQYF. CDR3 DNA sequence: TGTGCCAGCAGTATACTAGCGGGAGTCTCAGATACGCAGTATTTT.

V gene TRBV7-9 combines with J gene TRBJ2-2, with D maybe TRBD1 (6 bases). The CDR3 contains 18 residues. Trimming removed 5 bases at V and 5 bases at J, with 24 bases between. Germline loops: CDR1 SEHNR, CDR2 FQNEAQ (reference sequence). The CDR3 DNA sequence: TGTGCCAGCAGCATCTTGGTTAAGGTACAGGGCAAGACCGGGGAGCTGTTTTTT. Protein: CASSILVKVQGKTGELFF. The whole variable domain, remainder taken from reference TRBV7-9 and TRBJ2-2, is DTGVSQNPRHKITKRGQNVTFRCDPISEHNRLYWYRQTLGQGPEFLTYFQNEAQLEKSRLLSDRFSAERPKGSFSTLEIQRTEQGDSAMYLCASSILVKVQGKTGELFFGEGSRLTVL.

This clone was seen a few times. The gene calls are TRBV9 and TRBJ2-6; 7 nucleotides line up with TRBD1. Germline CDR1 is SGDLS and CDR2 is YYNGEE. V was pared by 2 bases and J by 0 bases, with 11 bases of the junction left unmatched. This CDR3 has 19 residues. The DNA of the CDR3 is TGTGCCAGCAGCGTTTTGGACAGGATTTCTACCTCTGGGGCCAACGTCCTGACTTTC. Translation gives CASSVLDRISTSGANVLTF. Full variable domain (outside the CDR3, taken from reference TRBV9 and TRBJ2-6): DSGVTQTPKHLITATGQRVTLRCSPRSGDLSVYWYQQSLDQGLQFLIQYYNGEERAKGNILERFSAQQFPDLHSELNLSSLELGDSALYFCASSVLDRISTSGANVLTFGAGSRLTVL.

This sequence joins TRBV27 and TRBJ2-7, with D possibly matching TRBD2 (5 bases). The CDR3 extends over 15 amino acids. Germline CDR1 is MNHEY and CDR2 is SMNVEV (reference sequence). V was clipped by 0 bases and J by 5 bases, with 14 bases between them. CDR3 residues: CASSLSWSGSHEQYF. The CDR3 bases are TGTGCCAGCAGTTTATCGTGGTCGGGGTCCCACGAGCAGTACTTC.